This T cell receptor beta chain emerged from a study of T-cell memory formation after mild COVID-19. CDR1 and CDR2 from the germline V gene are SGHVS and FNYEAQ. Trimming removed 1 base from V and 4 bases from J; junction bases left unmatched: 11. The length of the CDR3 is 18 residues. Each CDR3 protein is one row after TCRdb ran MiXCR on the 5' RACE reads. The sample has over 300,000 distinct CDR3 sequences, less than 25% seen once; the top ten hold 21%. Sample: PBMCs or a T cell subset sorted from them (not recorded which). V gene TRBV7-6 combines with J gene TRBJ2-2; 8 nucleotides line up with TRBD2. This receptor was obtained from a man aged 18-30 years who had mild COVID-19 (a few samples of this study predate the infection). Cell type and time point are not known. The CDR3 bases are TGTGCCAGCAGCTTAGGCCGGGGGGGCTCCCGACGCACCGGGGAGCTGTTTTTT. Its protein is CASSLGRGGSRRTGELFF.